This T cell receptor (beta chain) was sequenced during a study of beta chain features in type 1 diabetes. In its sample, this clone was seen a few times. Its antigen is unidentified. Expressed TCRB transcripts were sequenced because the entire RNA isolate underwent reverse transcription. Only in-frame clones appear in the TCRdb table, and some are missing; sequencing was by immunoSEQ multiplex PCR. The sample lists 300,000 to 400,000 clones; around a tenth were seen once. General observations from the study: Type 1 diabetes patients had moderately but significantly shorter TCRB CDR3s in all four CD4+ subsets. The similarity of naive, central memory and Treg TCRB repertoires appeared greater among patients than among healthy donors.

The CDR3 extends over 15 amino acids. From germline, CDR1 is GTSNPN and CDR2 SVGIG (reference sequence). Trimming stripped 5 bases from V and 5 bases from J, with 19 bases between. The chain carries TRBV30 and TRBJ2-1; the D gene is possibly TRBD2 (7 bases). Sequenced: central memory CD4+ T cells from blood. The sequence derives from a man aged 25 to 45 with type 1 diabetes. DNA of the CDR3: TGTGCCTGGGGTCCCCGGGGGGCCTTGGACAATGAGCAGTTCTTC. Protein: CAWGPRGALDNEQFF.